The entry below gives a single TCR beta chain sequence along with its context. The assay was immunoSEQ multiplex PCR, and TCRdb's table has in-frame clones only and misses some. The data show around 17,000 clones, approximately 78% seen once. The sample originates from a study of OX40 agonist ivuxolimab in advanced cancers. The CDR3 runs 17 residues. J gave up 2 bases and V 0 bases, and 9 bases lay outside the gene matches. CDR1 is MNHEY and CDR2 is SMNVEV in the germline V gene (reference sequence). The material was CD4+ or CD8+ T cells sorted from blood, obtained in a trial of the OX40 agonist ivuxolimab. This TCR came from an adult with an advanced solid tumor such as melanoma, head and neck, liver or kidney cancer. The chain links TRBV27 to TRBJ1-1; 7 bases agree with TRBD1. CDR3 nucleotide sequence: TGTGCCAGCAGTTTATCGTCGACAGGGAGGTCAAACACTGAAGCTTTCTTT. It yields the protein CASSLSSTGRSNTEAFF.